This T cell receptor (beta chain) was identified in a study of T cells after yellow fever vaccination. Trimming removed 3 bases from V and 2 bases from J, with 3 bases in between. The CDR3 has 12 residues. From germline, CDR1 is ENHRY and CDR2 SYGVKD. From the 5' RACE reads, TCRdb called clonotypes with MiXCR, one entry per CDR3 protein. This sample has about 360,000 distinct CDR3 sequences; 6.2% occur once, and the top ten carry approximately 15%. The chain employs TRBV10-3 and TRBJ2-3, with no clear D. The TCR originated in a man aged 30 to 45 who received the YFV17D yellow fever vaccine. The sample in question was PBMCs, obtained 5 days after the yellow fever booster vaccination. The CDR3 region has the DNA TGTGCCATCAGTGACCTCACAGATACGCAGTATTTT. Its translation: CAISDLTDTQYF.